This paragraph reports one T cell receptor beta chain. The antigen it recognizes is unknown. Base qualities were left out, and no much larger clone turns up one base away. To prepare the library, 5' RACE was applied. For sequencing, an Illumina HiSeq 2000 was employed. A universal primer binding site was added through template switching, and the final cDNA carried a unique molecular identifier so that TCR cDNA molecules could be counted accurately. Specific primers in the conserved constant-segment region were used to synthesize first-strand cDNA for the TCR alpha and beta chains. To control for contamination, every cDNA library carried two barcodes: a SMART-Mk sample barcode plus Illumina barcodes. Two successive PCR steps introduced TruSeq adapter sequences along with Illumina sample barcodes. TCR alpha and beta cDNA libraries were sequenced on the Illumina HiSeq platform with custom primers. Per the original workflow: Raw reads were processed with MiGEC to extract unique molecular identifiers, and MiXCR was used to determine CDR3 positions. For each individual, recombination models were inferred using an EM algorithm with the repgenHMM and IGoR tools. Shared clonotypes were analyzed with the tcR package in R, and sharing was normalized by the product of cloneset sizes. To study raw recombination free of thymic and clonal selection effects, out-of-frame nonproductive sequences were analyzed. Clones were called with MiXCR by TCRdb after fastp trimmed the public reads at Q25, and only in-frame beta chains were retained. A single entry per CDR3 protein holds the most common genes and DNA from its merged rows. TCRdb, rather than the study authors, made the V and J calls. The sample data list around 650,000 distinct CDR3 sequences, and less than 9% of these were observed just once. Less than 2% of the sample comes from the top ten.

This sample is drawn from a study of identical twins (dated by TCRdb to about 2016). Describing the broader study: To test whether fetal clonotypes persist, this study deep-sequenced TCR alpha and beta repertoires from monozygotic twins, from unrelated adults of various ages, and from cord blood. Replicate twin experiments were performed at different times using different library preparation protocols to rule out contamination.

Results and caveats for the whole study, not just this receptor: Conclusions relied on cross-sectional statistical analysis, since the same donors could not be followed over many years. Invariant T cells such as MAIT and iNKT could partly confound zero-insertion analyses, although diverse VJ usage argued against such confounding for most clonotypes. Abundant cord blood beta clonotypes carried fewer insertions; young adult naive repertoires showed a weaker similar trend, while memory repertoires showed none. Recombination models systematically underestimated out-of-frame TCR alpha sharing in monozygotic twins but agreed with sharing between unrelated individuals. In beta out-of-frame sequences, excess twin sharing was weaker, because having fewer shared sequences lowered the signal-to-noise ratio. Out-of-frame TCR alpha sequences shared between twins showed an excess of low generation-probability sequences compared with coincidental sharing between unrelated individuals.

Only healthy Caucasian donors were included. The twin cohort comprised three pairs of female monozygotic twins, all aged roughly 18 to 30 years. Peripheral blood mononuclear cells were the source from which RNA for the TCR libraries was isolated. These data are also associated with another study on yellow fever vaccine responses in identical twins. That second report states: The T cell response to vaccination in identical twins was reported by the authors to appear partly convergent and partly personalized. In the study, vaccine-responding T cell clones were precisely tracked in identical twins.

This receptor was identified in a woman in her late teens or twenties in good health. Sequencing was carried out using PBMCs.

The encoded CDR3 is CASNQLGRDEQFF. The DNA reads as follows: TGTGCCAGCAATCAACTAGGGAGGGATGAGCAGTTCTTC. The V gene is TRBV12-3 or TRBV12-4 and the J gene is TRBJ2-1, with 7 central nucleotides matching TRBD2. Taken from cysteine to phenylalanine, the CDR3 has 13 residues. Here the CDR3 DNA is all that survives: 39 bases in frame from base 1. At the junction V is shortened by 7 bases and J by 8 bases; bases outside the gene matches: 8.